This T cell receptor beta chain was sequenced during a study of T cell responses to AZD1222 COVID-19 vaccine. Study in general: Analyses pooled second doses at about 4 or about 12 weeks. Study-level points and caveats: Possibly, clonal diversity was underestimated; donors were largely white British and included more females. Seropositivity was recorded at baseline in only 6 or 7 AZD1222 recipients. Regions 160-218 and 743-854 dominated among vaccine-associated CD4 TCRs spanning spike.

The repertoire was sequenced with immunoSEQ multiplex PCR; TCRdb's copy has only in-frame clones and lacks some. In the table there are 170,000 or so clones, over 75% of which are singletons. From germline, CDR1 is KGHSH and CDR2 LQKENI. The CDR3 contains 14 residues. Trimming pared 4 bases from V and 0 bases from J, leaving 9 bases between. A note on this clone: Antigen unknown.

The V gene is TRBV18, the J gene TRBJ1-1; D gene uncertain. The sequencing here drew on peripheral blood, taken on day 0 of AZD1222 vaccination. The receptor's source is an adult in good health. The CDR3 loop is CASSRDTLNTEAFF. The CDR3 bases are TGTGCCAGCTCACGAGACACGTTGAACACTGAAGCTTTCTTT.